A single sample is the source of the 13 T cell receptor beta chains below, sequenced in a study of blood T cell repertoires in COVID-19 (dated by TCRdb to between 2020 and 2021). Library generation was performed with the immunoSEQ multiplex PCR assay. Here the immuneACCESS table is served through TCRdb, limited to in-frame sequences with V and J called. Missing clones are a known gap in these copies; in checked studies unresolved V genes cover under half, and the rest lacks a known reason. This sample holds under 300,000 clones; around 86% were observed only once. The ten largest clones capture about 12% of the sample. The sample taken for sequencing was peripheral blood. These receptors originate from a man older than 75 with acute or convalescent COVID-19.

The genes are TRBV5-4 and TRBJ2-3, with D maybe TRBD2 (5 bases). The V end lost 7 bases, the J end lost 2 bases, and 11 bases lay between the germline ends. Germline V CDR1 and CDR2: SGHNT, YYREEE (reference sequence). The CDR3 covers 13 residues. CDR3 loop: CASGQRNTDTQYF. The DNA of the CDR3 is TGTGCCAGCGGCCAGCGGAACACAGATACGCAGTATTTT.

The chain recombines TRBV4-2 with TRBJ2-7; TRBD1 matches 8 bases. The V segment lost 4 bases and the J segment 5 bases; nucleotides outside the gene matches: 10. CDR3 length: 15 residues. The germline CDR1 and CDR2 sequences are LGHNA and YNFKEQ. The CDR3 bases are TGTGCCAGCAGCCCCGAGGACAGGGCGACCCACGAGCAGTACTTC. Its translation is CASSPEDRATHEQYF.

This clone was counted at least ten times. The V and J genes are TRBV7-9 and TRBJ2-3, with a tentative D call TRBD1 (6 bases). Germline V lookup: CDR1 SEHNR, CDR2 FQNEAQ (reference sequence). V lost 1 base, J lost 2 bases, and 13 bases lay in between. The CDR3 consists of 16 residues. CDR3 residues: CASSLGGTLTTDTQYF. The CDR3 DNA reads as TGTGCCAGCAGCTTAGGAGGGACACTTACCACAGATACGCAGTATTTT.

The chain carries TRBV3-1 (or the pseudogene TRBV3-2) and TRBJ2-1; D might be TRBD2 (5 bases). V was trimmed by 2 bases and J by 14 bases, leaving 13 bases between them. In germline, CDR1 is LGHDT, CDR2 YNNKEL (reference sequence). The CDR3 contains 12 residues. CDR3 in amino acids: CASSQFTGWKFF. DNA of the CDR3: TGTGCCAGCAGCCAATTCACGGGGTGGAAGTTCTTC.

The V call is TRBV27, the J call TRBJ1-6; TRBD1 is a possible D gene (5 bases). The CDR3 extends over 16 amino acids. The germline V gene has CDR1 MNHEY and CDR2 SMNVEV (reference sequence). V shed 1 base and J shed 6 bases, with 13 bases lying between them. DNA of the CDR3: TGTGCCAGCAGTTTATTCCGCTCAGGGCGTAATTCACCCCTCCACTTT. It translates to CASSLFRSGRNSPLHF.

This sequence joins TRBV3-1 (or the pseudogene TRBV3-2) and TRBJ2-3; 14 nucleotides line up with TRBD2. CDR3 length: 17 amino acids. Germline V lookup: CDR1 LGHDT, CDR2 YNNKEL (reference sequence). J lost 2 bases, V lost 5 bases, and 6 bases had no gene match. The CDR3, as DNA: TGTGCCAGCAGCACCGGACTAGCGGGAGGTCTCACAGATACGCAGTATTTT. The encoded protein is CASSTGLAGGLTDTQYF.

The rearrangement links TRBV5-1 to TRBJ1-1, with D possibly matching TRBD1 (5 bases). Per the germline V gene, CDR1 is SGHRS and CDR2 is YFSETQ. The V end lost 1 base, the J end lost 5 bases, and 15 bases lay between the germline ends. CDR3 size: 15 residues. The chain's CDR3 is CASSLTLGGGTEAFF. The CDR3 DNA reads as TGCGCCAGCAGCTTGACCCTCGGTGGGGGGACTGAAGCTTTCTTT.

To note about this clone: Other DNA sequences from this sample encode an identical CDR3 as well. The J gene is TRBJ1-2, the V gene TRBV6-5, with TRBD1 matching over 10 bases. CDR1 is MNHEY, CDR2 SVGAGI, per germline. The CDR3 spans 13 residues. J lost 8 bases, V lost 0 bases, and 0 bases had no gene match. CDR3 sequence: CASSYSTGGGYTF. The CDR3 DNA follows: TGTGCCAGCAGTTACTCGACAGGGGGCGGCTACACCTTC.

The rearrangement uses TRBV28 and TRBJ1-3; a weak D match, TRBD1 (5 bases). The ends were cut back, 3 bases at V and 1 base at J, with 13 bases in the middle. Looked up from germline, CDR1 is MDHEN and CDR2 is SYDVKM. There are 16 residues in the CDR3. In DNA form, the CDR3 reads TGTGCCAGCAGTTTTTTACAGGATATATCTGGAAACACCATATATTTT. It encodes CASSFLQDISGNTIYF.

The V gene is TRBV6-5, the J gene TRBJ1-1, with TRBD1 matching over 8 bases. After removal of 4 bases from V and 0 bases from J, the junction contained 4 bases not matched to a gene. The CDR3 covers 15 residues. CDR1 is MNHEY, CDR2 SVGAGI, per germline. CDR3 DNA: TGTGCCAGCAGTTTCCTGGACAGGGTGAACACTGAAGCTTTCTTT. Its translation: CASSFLDRVNTEAFF.

CDR3 protein: CASSQALARDTQYF. Here the CDR3 DNA reads TGCGCCAGCAGCCAAGCCTTAGCTAGGGATACGCAGTATTTT. The chain combines TRBV4-3 with TRBJ2-3; D uncertain. Trimming took off 1 base at V and 6 bases at J, with 11 bases between the two ends. The CDR3 has 14 residues. In germline, CDR1 is LGHNA, CDR2 YSLEER.

J is TRBJ1-6 and V is TRBV3-1 (or the pseudogene TRBV3-2), with unresolved D. Germline V gene data show CDR1 as LGHDT and CDR2 as YNNKEL (reference sequence). The CDR3 is made up of 16 amino acids. Trimming removed 3 bases from V and 0 bases from J, with 9 bases in between. CDR3 amino acids: CASSQRASSYNSPLHF. CDR3 bases: TGTGCCAGCAGCCAGAGGGCCAGCTCCTATAATTCACCCCTCCACTTT.

This clone occurred once. The CDR3 protein is CASRSQGQGTEAFF. DNA for the CDR3: TGTGCCAGTAGATCTCAGGGGCAGGGAACTGAAGCTTTCTTT. The J gene is TRBJ1-1, the V gene TRBV19, with a weak D call TRBD1 (6 bases). V lost 6 bases and J lost 5, with 16 bases in between. Germline-derived CDR1 and CDR2 are LNHDA and SQIVND (reference sequence). The CDR3 loop spans 14 amino acids.